Shown below are 11 T cell receptor beta chains from a single sample sequenced in a study of blood T cell repertoires in COVID-19. Profiled with immunoSEQ multiplex PCR; TCRdb holds only in-frame clones, not every one. The sample holds around 180,000 clones; 60% to 85% are singletons and the top ten take roughly 17%. Sequencing was done on a sample of peripheral blood. The receptors derive from a man aged 55 to 70 with active or convalescent COVID-19.

The chain recombines TRBV4-2 with TRBJ2-7; TRBD2 might be the D (6 bases). The CDR3 has 14 residues. CDR1 and CDR2 from the germline V gene are LGHNA and YNFKEQ. Between the trimmed V and J ends, which lost 3 bases and 1 base, there was a span of 10 bases. In nucleotides, the CDR3 is TGTGCCAGCAGCCACGGGGCGGGGTCCTACGAGCAGTACTTC. Amino acids: CASSHGAGSYEQYF.

The chain employs TRBV20-1 and TRBJ2-5; D call uncertain. CDR1 and CDR2 (germline): DFQATT, SNEGSKA (reference sequence). The CDR3 is 11 residues long. Trimming removed 6 bases from V and 5 bases from J, with 10 bases in between. Here the CDR3 reads CSAFTEETQYF. In DNA form, the CDR3 reads TGCAGTGCCTTCACGGAGGAGACCCAGTACTTC.

The rearrangement uses TRBV19 and TRBJ2-6, with 9 bases fitting TRBD1. V trimming: 5 bases; J trimming: 0 bases; junction bases outside the gene matches: 5. Germline CDR1 is LNHDA and CDR2 is SQIVND (reference sequence). This CDR3 has 17 residues. The CDR3 reads CASSGRQGDSGANVLTF. CDR3 sequence (DNA): TGTGCCAGTAGTGGGAGACAGGGGGACTCTGGGGCCAACGTCCTGACTTTC.

The chain combines TRBV30 with TRBJ1-6; TRBD1 is a possible D gene (5 bases). The germline gives CDR1 GTSNPN, CDR2 SVGIG (reference sequence). CDR3 length equals 15 residues. The V gene lost 2 bases and the J gene lost 10 bases, with 18 bases spanning the gap. The CDR3 spells CAWSPPAGESSPLHF. The CDR3 nucleotides are TGTGCCTGGAGTCCTCCCGCGGGGGAATCCTCACCCCTCCACTTT.

The chain links TRBV5-8 to TRBJ2-1; TRBD2 agrees at 7 bases. CDR3 length equals 15 residues. CDR1 SGHTS and CDR2 YDEGEE come from the germline V gene. Trimming took 5 bases from V and 2 from J; bases not matched to a gene: 7. The CDR3 nucleotides are TGTGCCAGCAGGACTCCTAGCGGAGCCTACAATGAGCAGTTCTTC. This sequence encodes CASRTPSGAYNEQFF.

The chain recombines TRBV27 with TRBJ2-2; D gene ambiguous. The CDR3 contains 12 residues. The germline CDR1 and CDR2 sequences are MNHEY and SMNVEV (reference sequence). V was pared by 2 bases and J by 7 bases, with 5 bases between. The CDR3 protein is CASSLRGGELFF. The CDR3 bases are TGTGCCAGCAGTTTAAGAGGCGGGGAGCTGTTTTTT.

This clone was detected once. The rearrangement joins TRBV2 to TRBJ2-1; 9 positions match TRBD2. Per germline, CDR1 SNHLY and CDR2 FYNNEI. The V segment lost 4 bases and the J segment 7 bases; nucleotides outside the gene matches: 11. This CDR3 has 16 amino acids. The CDR3 region is CASSGRGGLAKNEQFF. CDR3 sequence (DNA): TGTGCCAGCAGTGGAAGGGGCGGACTAGCGAAAAATGAGCAGTTCTTC.

V usage is TRBV5-4 and J usage is TRBJ2-3, with 9 bases identical to TRBD2. V shed 2 bases and J 5 bases; nucleotides not matched to a gene: 3. Germline CDR1 reads SGHNT; CDR2 reads YYREEE (reference sequence). This CDR3 is built from 14 residues. CDR3 loop: CASSFAAGGDTQYF. CDR3 coding DNA: TGTGCCAGCAGCTTCGCAGCGGGAGGAGATACGCAGTATTTT. The whole variable domain, remainder taken from reference TRBV5-4 and TRBJ2-3, is ETGVTQSPTHLIKTRGQQVTLRCSSQSGHNTVSWYQQALGQGPQFIFQYYREEENGRGNFPPRFSGLQFPNYSSELNVNALELDDSALYLCASSFAAGGDTQYFGPGTRLTVL.

This clone was observed a few times. V is TRBV7-9 and J is TRBJ1-3; D perhaps matches TRBD1 (6 bases). V lost 3 bases and J lost 4, with 7 bases in between. CDR1 is SEHNR, CDR2 FQNEAQ, per germline (reference sequence). The CDR3 extends over 13 amino acids. The CDR3 sequence is CASSLGAGNTIYF. The CDR3 DNA is TGTGCCAGCAGCTTGGGGGCCGGAAACACCATATATTTT.

The rearrangement links TRBV24-1 to TRBJ2-3; TRBD2 aligns across 7 bases. The V segment lost 9 bases and the J segment 4 bases; nucleotides outside the gene matches: 0. From germline, CDR1 is KGHDR and CDR2 SFDVKD. CDR3 length: 11 amino acids. The chain's CDR3 is CATRGADTQYF. CDR3 in DNA: TGTGCCACCCGGGGGGCAGATACGCAGTATTTT.

The V gene is TRBV19, the J gene TRBJ1-1; TRBD1 aligns across 8 bases. V trimming: 2 bases; J trimming: 0 bases; junction bases outside the gene matches: 5. CDR1 LNHDA and CDR2 SQIVND come from the germline V gene (reference sequence). This CDR3 spans 16 amino acids. The CDR3 DNA sequence: TGTGCCAGTAGTATATCCGGGACAGGCATGAACACTGAAGCTTTCTTT. The encoded protein is CASSISGTGMNTEAFF.